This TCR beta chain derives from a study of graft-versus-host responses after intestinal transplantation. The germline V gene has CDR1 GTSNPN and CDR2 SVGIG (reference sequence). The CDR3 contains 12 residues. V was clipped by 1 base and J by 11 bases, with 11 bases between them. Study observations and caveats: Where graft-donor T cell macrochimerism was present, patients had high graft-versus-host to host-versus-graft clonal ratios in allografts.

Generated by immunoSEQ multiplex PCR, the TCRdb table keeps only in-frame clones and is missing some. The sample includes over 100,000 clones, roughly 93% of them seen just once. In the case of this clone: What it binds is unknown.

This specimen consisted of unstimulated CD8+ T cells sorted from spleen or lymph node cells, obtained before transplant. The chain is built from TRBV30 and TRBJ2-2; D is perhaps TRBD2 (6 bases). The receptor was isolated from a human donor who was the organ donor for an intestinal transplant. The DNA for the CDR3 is TGTGCCTGGAGTGCTTTCGGGGGAGAGCTGTTTTTT. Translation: CAWSAFGGELFF.